These 24 T cell receptor beta chains were all obtained from the same sample, sequenced in a study of shared clonotypes between healthy human individuals. Data came from immunoSEQ multiplex PCR; TCRdb stores just in-frame clones and leaves some out. In the table there are some 1,100,000 clones, around three quarters of which are singletons. Sequenced sample: memory CD4+ T cells from PBMCs. The subset was: CD45RA-negative fraction. These receptors all come from a man in his late teens or twenties in good health. Some clones in this sample may be carry-over from other donors' samples.

The CDR3 loop reads CASSQDGAGGQPQHF. The CDR3 DNA follows: TGCGCCAGCAGCCAAGATGGGGCAGGGGGACAGCCCCAGCATTTT. The chain carries TRBV4-1 and TRBJ1-5, with 7 bases lining up with TRBD1. Trimming took 0 bases from V and 7 from J; bases not matched to a gene: 6. CDR1 is MGHRA, CDR2 YSYEKL, per germline. This CDR3 spans 15 amino acids.

This clone has a count of ten or more. The gene calls are TRBV6-1 and TRBJ2-5; D uncertain. With 8 bases removed from V and 4 bases from J, the gap between germline ends came to 17 bases. The CDR3 extends over 14 amino acids. Germline V lookup: CDR1 MNHNS, CDR2 SASEGT. The DNA of the CDR3 is TGTGCCAGCCGAGGACGGACGGGCAGAGAGACCCAGTACTTC. Its protein is CASRGRTGRETQYF.

The chain links TRBV28 to TRBJ1-2; perhaps TRBD1 as D (6 bases). The germline V and J ends were trimmed by 8 bases and 2 bases, with 9 bases remaining between them. The CDR3 spans 12 residues. Looked up from germline, CDR1 is MDHEN and CDR2 is SYDVKM. The chain's CDR3 is CASQDRNYGYTF. Written as DNA, the CDR3 is TGTGCCAGCCAGGACAGAAACTATGGCTACACCTTC.

V gene TRBV28 combines with J gene TRBJ2-5, with a tentative D call TRBD1 (6 bases). Trimming pared 3 bases from V and 5 bases from J, leaving 16 bases between. The CDR3 covers 15 residues. The germline CDR1 and CDR2 sequences are MDHEN and SYDVKM. CDR3 bases: TGTGCCAGCAGTTTCGGGGCTAACAGGGAGGAGACCCAGTACTTC. It yields the protein CASSFGANREETQYF.

The chain combines TRBV7-2 with TRBJ1-1; 7 positions match TRBD1. The CDR3 contains 14 residues. Germline CDR1 SGHTA, CDR2 FQGNSA. J lost 5 bases, V lost 2 bases, and 5 bases had no gene match. The CDR3 spells CASSLIRGSTEAFF. The CDR3 nucleotides are TGTGCCAGCAGCTTAATCAGGGGGAGTACTGAAGCTTTCTTT.

The rearrangement uses TRBV6-6 and TRBJ2-1; no firm D call. Germline V gene data show CDR1 as MNHNY and CDR2 as SVGAGI (reference sequence). CDR3 length equals 12 residues. V shed 3 bases and J shed 5 bases, with 5 bases lying between them. The CDR3 is CASSYPNNEQFF. CDR3 nucleotide sequence: TGTGCCAGCAGTTATCCAAACAATGAGCAGTTCTTC.

This clone was counted between two and nine times. This chain uses TRBV7-2 with TRBJ2-5; 9 bases map to TRBD2. Looked up from germline, CDR1 is SGHTA and CDR2 is FQGNSA. The CDR3 spans 17 residues. The V segment lost 0 bases and the J segment 9 bases; nucleotides outside the gene matches: 14. CDR3 protein: CASSLAGAGGQGLAQYF. The CDR3 region has the DNA TGTGCCAGCAGCTTAGCTGGAGCGGGAGGCCAGGGTTTGGCCCAGTACTTC.

Of note for this clone: At the DNA level, this CDR3 is encoded by other sequences in the same sample as well. The V call is TRBV28, the J call TRBJ1-2; D is undetermined. Germline loops: CDR1 MDHEN, CDR2 SYDVKM. Trimming removed 4 bases at V and 8 bases at J, with 8 bases between. The CDR3 extends over 11 amino acids. CDR3: CASSSLRGYTF. CDR3 in DNA: TGTGCCAGCAGTTCCTTACGAGGCTACACCTTC.

The rearrangement uses TRBV11-2 and TRBJ1-2, with 7 bases lining up with TRBD1. This CDR3 region has 15 residues. The germline V gene encodes CDR1 SGHAT and CDR2 FQNNGV. J gave up 4 bases and V 4 bases, and 9 bases lay outside the gene matches. The CDR3: CASSSRPTGVYGYTF. The CDR3 DNA reads TGTGCCAGCAGCTCCCGCCCAACAGGGGTCTATGGCTACACCTTC.

The chain is built from TRBV14 and TRBJ2-7, with unresolved D. The germline V and J ends were trimmed by 5 bases and 5 bases, with 19 bases remaining between them. CDR3 length equals 15 residues. CDR1 SGHDN and CDR2 FVKESK come from the germline V gene. The CDR3 spells CASSSRVARQDEQYF. CDR3 bases: TGTGCCAGCAGCTCTCGGGTCGCACGGCAGGACGAGCAGTACTTC.

The chain joins TRBV9 to TRBJ2-1, with 11 bases aligning to TRBD2. The CDR3 covers 15 residues. CDR1 is SGDLS, CDR2 YYNGEE, per germline. V lost 2 bases, J lost 10 bases, and 8 bases stayed unmatched. DNA of the CDR3: TGTGCCAGCAGCGTTACTAGCGGGAGTGGGTTAGAGCAGTTCTTC. This encodes CASSVTSGSGLEQFF.

With respect to this clone: Possible read error: a much larger clone is one base away. The rearrangement uses TRBV4-2 and TRBJ2-7; possibly TRBD1 or TRBD2 for D (6 bases each). This CDR3 has 13 residues. V was trimmed by 4 bases and J by 5 bases, leaving 12 bases between them. Germline V gene sequence: CDR1 LGHNA, CDR2 YNFKEQ. The CDR3 DNA is TGTGCCAGCAGCCTGAGGGGGGTAGACGAGCAGTACTTC. Its translation is CASSLRGVDEQYF.

The rearrangement uses TRBV5-1 and TRBJ2-7, with 9 nucleotides matching TRBD1. J gave up 6 bases and V 4 bases, and 8 bases lay outside the gene matches. Germline CDR1 SGHRS, CDR2 YFSETQ. The CDR3 is made up of 14 amino acids. The CDR3 sequence: CASSPGGDRVEQYF. DNA of the CDR3: TGCGCCAGCAGCCCGGGTGGGGACAGGGTCGAGCAGTACTTC.

This clone was picked up one time. The genes are TRBV4-3 and TRBJ2-7; 11 nucleotides agree with TRBD2. The ends lost 0 bases at V and 2 bases at J; junction bases unmatched: 12. CDR1 and CDR2 (germline): LGHNA, YSLEER. The CDR3 has 19 amino acids. The CDR3 sequence is CASSQEWLAGGLRAYEQYF. CDR3 DNA: TGCGCCAGCAGCCAAGAGTGGCTAGCGGGAGGACTACGAGCCTACGAGCAGTACTTC.

On this clone itself: This specimen includes other DNA sequences encoding the same CDR3. The V call is TRBV15, the J call TRBJ2-1, with a possible D match to TRBD2 (6 bases). This CDR3 has 14 residues. CDR1 and CDR2 from the germline V gene are LNHNV and YYDKDF (reference sequence). The V gene lost 3 bases and the J gene lost 1 base, with 7 bases spanning the gap. As DNA, the CDR3 is TGTGCCACCAGCAGGGGGGGATCCTACAATGAGCAGTTCTTC. Translating it yields CATSRGGSYNEQFF. The full variable domain, with the rest looked up from reference TRBV15 and TRBJ2-1, is DAMVIQNPRYQVTQFGKPVTLSCSQTLNHNVMYWYQQKSSQAPKLLFHYYDKDFNNEADTPDNFQSRRPNTSFCFLDIRSPGLGDTAMYLCATSRGGSYNEQFFGPGTRLTVL.

The chain joins TRBV7-2 to TRBJ2-1; D unclear. The CDR3 runs to 15 residues. V was clipped by 5 bases and J by 11 bases, with 22 bases between them. The germline CDR1 and CDR2 sequences are SGHTA and FQGNSA. CDR3 nucleotide sequence: TGTGCCAGCAGCGAGAGCCGGACCTTTCCCAGACAGCAGTTCTTC. Residues: CASSESRTFPRQQFF.

J is TRBJ2-7 and V is TRBV6-5; D is perhaps TRBD1 (5 bases). The length of the CDR3 is 16 residues. Germline lookup yields CDR1 MNHEY and CDR2 SVGAGI. V was clipped by 2 bases and J by 6 bases, with 20 bases between them. CDR3: CASSYRRASWGLEQYF. Here the CDR3 DNA reads TGTGCCAGCAGTTACCGTCGGGCGTCTTGGGGCCTCGAGCAGTACTTC.

In DNA, the CDR3 is TGTGCCAGCAGTGCTTTTCCGGGACAGGGGGTCTACGAGCAGTACTTC. This sequence encodes CASSAFPGQGVYEQYF. This chain connects TRBV6-1 to TRBJ2-7; 11 positions agree with TRBD1. Germline V CDR1 and CDR2: MNHNS, SASEGT. V lost 4 bases, J lost 3 bases, and 8 bases stayed unmatched. The CDR3 contains 16 residues.

J is TRBJ2-3 and V is TRBV2; 13 nucleotides agree with TRBD2. V lost 5 bases and J lost 6; bases outside the gene matches: 5. Germline values: CDR1 SNHLY, CDR2 FYNNEI. The CDR3 has 15 residues. The CDR3, as DNA: TGTGCCAGCAGTCGGACTAGCGGGAGAGCCGATACGCAGTATTTT. Protein: CASSRTSGRADTQYF.

The rearrangement links TRBV19 to TRBJ1-3; perhaps TRBD1 as D (6 bases). V lost 5 bases to trimming and J lost 8 bases, with 13 bases between them. This CDR3 is 13 amino acids long. Germline lookup yields CDR1 LNHDA and CDR2 SQIVND (reference sequence). The CDR3 reads CASSLQGSDTIYF. The CDR3, as DNA: TGTGCCAGTAGTCTTCAGGGGTCGGACACCATATATTTT.

This clone was picked up one time. The chain uses TRBV6-5 and TRBJ2-5; the match to TRBD1 covers 9 bases. CDR1 MNHEY and CDR2 SVGAGI come from the germline V gene. This CDR3 spans 14 amino acids. Trimming removed 6 bases from V and 7 bases from J; junction bases left unmatched: 9. The CDR3 is CASRTPGQGATQYF. In nucleotides, the CDR3 is TGTGCCAGCAGGACGCCGGGACAGGGCGCGACCCAGTACTTC.

The J gene is TRBJ1-4, the V gene TRBV6-6, with D perhaps TRBD1 (5 bases). The CDR3 is 11 amino acids. Per germline, CDR1 MNHNY and CDR2 SVGAGI (reference sequence). Trimming shortened V by 7 bases and J by 5 bases, and 5 bases separated the two germline ends. The CDR3 sequence: CASKGNEKLFF. CDR3 coding DNA: TGTGCCAGCAAGGGGAATGAAAAACTGTTTTTT.

This chain uses TRBV4-3 with TRBJ2-1; D may be TRBD1 (6 bases). Germline CDR1 LGHNA, CDR2 YSLEER. The CDR3 loop spans 14 amino acids. V was trimmed by 2 bases and J by 6 bases, leaving 11 bases between them. Written as DNA, the CDR3 is TGCGCCAGCAGCCAACAGGGGCGGGCCAATGAGCAGTTCTTC. This encodes CASSQQGRANEQFF.

This clone was observed a single time. The genes are TRBV11-3 and TRBJ2-1, with 9 bases that match TRBD2. V gave up 1 base and J gave up 5 bases; unmatched junction bases: 3. The CDR3 sequence is 15 residues long. Germline CDR1 reads SGHNT; CDR2 reads YENEEA. CDR3 sequence: CASSLGLAVNNEQFF. Here the CDR3 DNA reads TGTGCCAGCAGCTTAGGACTAGCGGTTAACAATGAGCAGTTCTTC.